The rows below give T cell receptor beta chains drawn from one sample of a study of T-cell memory formation after mild COVID-19. A single record per CDR3 protein comes from TCRdb applying MiXCR to the 5' RACE reads. The sample carries around 250,000 distinct CDR3 sequences, around 15% recorded once. The sample comprised PBMCs or a T cell subset sorted from them (not recorded which). The source is a man aged 18 to 30 who had mild COVID-19 (a few samples of this study predate the infection). Cell type and time point are not known. Each CDR3 is given with its conserved first and last residue. Each record gives: V gene, clone size, J gene, D gene, CDR3 protein, CDR3 DNA. A D gene is named only where the DNA matches it firmly. The size entry is marked missing in some rows and otherwise reads once, few, many or a size class.

V gene: TRBV18; clone size: .; J gene: TRBJ1-1; D gene: TRBD1; CDR3 protein: CASSRSRGEDEAFF; CDR3 DNA: TGTGCCAGCTCACGGAGCAGGGGGGAGGATGAAGCTTTCTTT
V gene: TRBV20-1; clone size: .; J gene: TRBJ1-2; D gene: .; CDR3 protein: CSGSDGSRNYGYTF; CDR3 DNA: TGCAGTGGCTCAGACGGAAGTAGAAACTATGGCTACACCTTC
V gene: TRBV6-6; clone size: .; J gene: TRBJ1-1; D gene: .; CDR3 protein: CASIWTAQNTEAFF; CDR3 DNA: TGTGCCAGCATCTGGACAGCCCAGAACACTGAAGCTTTCTTT
V gene: TRBV7-9; clone size: many; J gene: TRBJ2-3; D gene: .; CDR3 protein: CASSVRGLITDTQYF; CDR3 DNA: TGTGCCAGCAGCGTACGGGGACTCATCACAGATACGCAGTATTTT
V gene: TRBV4-3; clone size: .; J gene: TRBJ1-1; D gene: .; CDR3 protein: CASSQEGSGAFF; CDR3 DNA: TGCGCCAGCAGCCAAGAGGGCTCTGGGGCTTTCTTT
V gene: TRBV5-5; clone size: .; J gene: TRBJ2-2; D gene: TRBD2; CDR3 protein: CASSRTSGGAYTGELFF; CDR3 DNA: TGTGCCAGCAGCAGGACTAGCGGGGGGGCCTACACCGGGGAGCTGTTTTTT
V gene: TRBV5-1; clone size: few; J gene: TRBJ1-1; D gene: .; CDR3 protein: CASSPTWNTEAFF; CDR3 DNA: TGCGCCAGCAGCCCTACTTGGAACACTGAAGCTTTCTTT
V gene: TRBV10-3; clone size: .; J gene: TRBJ1-1; D gene: .; CDR3 protein: CAIREAGTEAFF; CDR3 DNA: TGTGCCATCAGGGAGGCCGGCACTGAAGCTTTCTTT
V gene: TRBV7-6; clone size: many; J gene: TRBJ2-3; D gene: .; CDR3 protein: CASSLVPDTQYF; CDR3 DNA: TGTGCCAGCAGCTTAGTGCCAGATACGCAGTATTTT
V gene: TRBV7-7; clone size: .; J gene: TRBJ2-2; D gene: .; CDR3 protein: CASSFAGQSTGELFF; CDR3 DNA: TGTGCTAGCAGCTTTGCGGGACAGAGTACCGGGGAGCTGTTTTTT
V gene: TRBV4-1; clone size: many; J gene: TRBJ2-1; D gene: TRBD1; CDR3 protein: CASSQQGQGATNEQFF; CDR3 DNA: TGCGCCAGCAGCCAACAAGGACAGGGGGCGACAAATGAGCAGTTCTTC
V gene: TRBV7-9; clone size: few; J gene: TRBJ2-2; D gene: TRBD1; CDR3 protein: CASSRQGGGGELFF; CDR3 DNA: TGTGCCAGCAGCCGACAGGGCGGTGGCGGGGAGCTGTTTTTT
V gene: TRBV6-6; clone size: many; J gene: TRBJ2-1; D gene: TRBD1; CDR3 protein: CAISRGTGGGNEQFF; CDR3 DNA: TGTGCCATCTCAAGGGGGACAGGGGGCGGGAATGAGCAGTTCTTC
V gene: TRBV15; clone size: .; J gene: TRBJ2-7; D gene: .; CDR3 protein: CATSRDLTGNYEQYF; CDR3 DNA: TGTGCCACCAGCAGAGATCTCACGGGCAACTACGAGCAGTACTTC
V gene: TRBV12-3/TRBV12-4; clone size: few; J gene: TRBJ1-1; D gene: .; CDR3 protein: CASSSSPRRRTEAFF; CDR3 DNA: TGTGCCAGCAGTTCATCCCCCAGGCGGCGGACTGAAGCTTTCTTT
V gene: TRBV7-6; clone size: once; J gene: TRBJ2-7; D gene: .; CDR3 protein: CASSSWDSPGSSYEQYF; CDR3 DNA: TGTGCCAGCAGCTCCTGGGACAGCCCCGGGAGCTCCTACGAGCAGTACTTC
V gene: TRBV5-1; clone size: .; J gene: TRBJ2-3; D gene: TRBD2; CDR3 protein: CASSLVPSGGLTDTQYF; CDR3 DNA: TGCGCCAGCAGCTTGGTCCCGAGCGGGGGCCTCACAGATACGCAGTATTTT
V gene: TRBV11-1; clone size: few; J gene: TRBJ2-3; D gene: TRBD1; CDR3 protein: CASSHGQGTDTDTQYF; CDR3 DNA: TGTGCCAGCAGCCACGGACAGGGGACGGACACAGATACGCAGTATTTT
V gene: TRBV7-2; clone size: few; J gene: TRBJ1-2; D gene: .; CDR3 protein: CASTRVNLDYGYTF; CDR3 DNA: TGTGCCAGCACCCGAGTGAACCTGGACTATGGCTACACCTTC
V gene: TRBV7-9; clone size: .; J gene: TRBJ1-2; D gene: .; CDR3 protein: CASSWADRSDGYTF; CDR3 DNA: TGTGCCAGCAGCTGGGCCGACAGGTCTGATGGCTACACCTTC
V gene: TRBV7-3; clone size: few; J gene: TRBJ2-1; D gene: .; CDR3 protein: CASSLRRGPYNEQFF; CDR3 DNA: TGTGCCAGCAGCTTGCGGAGGGGGCCTTACAATGAGCAGTTCTTC
V gene: TRBV9; clone size: few; J gene: TRBJ2-1; D gene: .; CDR3 protein: CASSVDGTTYNEQFF; CDR3 DNA: TGTGCCAGCAGCGTAGATGGGACAACCTACAATGAGCAGTTCTTC
V gene: TRBV18; clone size: once; J gene: TRBJ2-5; D gene: TRBD1; CDR3 protein: CASSPPRTGKETQYF; CDR3 DNA: TGTGCCAGCTCACCACCCCGGACAGGGAAAGAGACCCAGTACTTC
V gene: TRBV7-9; clone size: few; J gene: TRBJ1-4; D gene: .; CDR3 protein: CASSPTSIEKLFF; CDR3 DNA: TGTGCCAGCAGCCCAACGTCCATTGAAAAACTGTTTTTT
V gene: TRBV2; clone size: few; J gene: TRBJ2-4; D gene: TRBD2; CDR3 protein: CASSDGLKRGVAKNIQYF; CDR3 DNA: TGTGCCAGCAGTGACGGTCTGAAGCGGGGGGTGGCCAAAAACATTCAGTACTTC
V gene: TRBV18; clone size: .; J gene: TRBJ2-6; D gene: .; CDR3 protein: CASSPRGRPSGANVLTF; CDR3 DNA: TGTGCCAGCTCACCTCGGGGCAGACCCTCTGGGGCCAACGTCCTGACTTTC
V gene: TRBV7-2; clone size: .; J gene: TRBJ2-1; D gene: TRBD1; CDR3 protein: CASSQDRSIYNEQFF; CDR3 DNA: TGTGCCAGCAGCCAGGACAGGTCGATCTACAATGAGCAGTTCTTC
V gene: TRBV6-5; clone size: .; J gene: TRBJ2-7; D gene: .; CDR3 protein: CASSYRGVYEQYF; CDR3 DNA: TGTGCCAGCAGTTACAGAGGGGTCTACGAGCAGTACTTC
V gene: TRBV7-9; clone size: many; J gene: TRBJ2-4; D gene: .; CDR3 protein: CASSFQGSPNIQYF; CDR3 DNA: TGTGCCAGCAGCTTTCAGGGGTCTCCAAACATTCAGTACTTC